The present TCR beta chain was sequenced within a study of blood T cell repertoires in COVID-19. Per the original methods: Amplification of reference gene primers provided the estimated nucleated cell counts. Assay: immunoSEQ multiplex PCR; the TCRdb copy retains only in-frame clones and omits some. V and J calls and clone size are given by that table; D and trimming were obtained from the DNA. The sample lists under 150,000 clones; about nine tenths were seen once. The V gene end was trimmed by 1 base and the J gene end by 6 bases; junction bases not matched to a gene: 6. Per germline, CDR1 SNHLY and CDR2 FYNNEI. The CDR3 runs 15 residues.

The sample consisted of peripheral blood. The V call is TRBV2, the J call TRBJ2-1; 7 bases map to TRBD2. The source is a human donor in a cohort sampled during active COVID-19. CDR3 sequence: CASSEVASGSNEQFF. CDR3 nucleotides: TGTGCCAGCAGTGAAGTTGCTAGCGGAAGCAATGAGCAGTTCTTC.